This is a list of T cell receptor beta chains from one sample in a study of blood T cell repertoires in COVID-19. Method: immunoSEQ multiplex PCR; TCRdb's copy keeps in-frame clones and lacks some. The sample lists over 110,000 clones, 81% occurring once. Sequencing was performed on peripheral blood. The receptor set was obtained from a human donor in a cohort sampled during active COVID-19. The CDR3 runs from the conserved cysteine through the conserved F or W. The D gene is left open where the match is weak. Only some rows state a clone size, as once, few, many or a class for expanded clones.

j_call | d_call | clone_size | cdr3_length | v_call | cdr3_nt | cdr3_aa
TRBJ1-2 | NA | once | 16 | TRBV18 | TGTGCCAGCTCACCAACCGCGGGTTTGGGGAACTATGGCTACACCTTC | CASSPTAGLGNYGYTF
TRBJ1-2 | NA | few | 14 | TRBV25-1 | TGTGCCAGCAGCCAAGGGGGTACGGGCTATGGCTACACCTTC | CASSQGGTGYGYTF
TRBJ2-7 | NA | NA | 14 | TRBV5-1 | TGCGCCAGCAGCTTGGTAGGCAGGGCAAACGAGCAGTACTTC | CASSLVGRANEQYF
TRBJ2-3 | NA | NA | 12 | TRBV28 | TGTGCCAGCGGAGTTGGAACCGGTCCGCAGTATTTT | CASGVGTGPQYF
TRBJ2-1 | NA | NA | 15 | TRBV27 | TGTGCCAGCAGCCGACTAGGATCTCTGGGGGATGAGCAGTTCTTC | CASSRLGSLGDEQFF
TRBJ2-3 | NA | NA | 14 | TRBV28 | TGTGCCAGCAGTTTCTTGGCTGGCACAGATACGCAGTATTTT | CASSFLAGTDTQYF
TRBJ2-7 | TRBD1 | NA | 14 | TRBV7-2 | TGTGCCAGCAGCCTGCTACAGGGGGCGAACGAGCAGTACTTC | CASSLLQGANEQYF
TRBJ2-7 | TRBD2 | NA | 14 | TRBV7-3 | TGTGCCAGCAGCTTATGGGAGGGAACCCACGAGCAGTACTTC | CASSLWEGTHEQYF
TRBJ2-2 | TRBD1 | few | 15 | TRBV5-1 | TGCGCCAGCAGCCGTCCCGGGACAGGGGACGGGGAGCTGTTTTTT | CASSRPGTGDGELFF
TRBJ2-1 | TRBD2 | NA | 17 | TRBV28 | TGTGCCAGCAGTCCGCCTAGCGGGAGACTCTCCTACAATGAGCAGTTCTTC | CASSPPSGRLSYNEQFF
TRBJ1-5 | TRBD1 | once | 14 | TRBV6-5 | TGTGCCAGCGAGACAGGGGGCTACGGTCAGCCCCAGCATTTT | CASETGGYGQPQHF
TRBJ2-7 | TRBD2 | NA | 14 | TRBV6-2/TRBV6-3 | TGTGCCAGCAGTTACCGGACTAGCGGTGACGAGCAGTACTTC | CASSYRTSGDEQYF
TRBJ2-7 | TRBD1 | NA | 20 | TRBV5-1 | TGCGCCAGCAGCGGAGGGACAGGGGCGGGGGTAAGCGGGAGACCTTACGAGCAGTACTTC | CASSGGTGAGVSGRPYEQYF
TRBJ1-2 | NA | NA | 15 | TRBV6-5 | TGTGCCAGCAGTTACGGTGGCGGCCAAAACTATGGCTACACCTTC | CASSYGGGQNYGYTF
TRBJ2-5 | NA | NA | 13 | TRBV18 | TGTGCCAGCTCACCAACAAGACAAGAGACCCAGTACTTC | CASSPTRQETQYF
TRBJ2-7 | TRBD2 | NA | 14 | TRBV4-3 | TGCGCCAGCAGCCTTAGCGGGAGGGCCTACGAGCAGTACTTC | CASSLSGRAYEQYF
TRBJ2-5 | TRBD2 | NA | 15 | TRBV6-2/TRBV6-3 | TGTGCCAGCAGTTTCGGCGGGAGGTACCAAGAGACCCAGTACTTC | CASSFGGRYQETQYF
TRBJ2-5 | NA | NA | 11 | TRBV28 | TGTGCCAGCAGTTTTCAGGAGACCCAGTACTTC | CASSFQETQYF
TRBJ2-5 | NA | NA | 15 | TRBV7-9 | TGTGCCAGCCAGAGTATGGGCGATAGTAGAGAGACCCAGTACTTC | CASQSMGDSRETQYF
TRBJ2-7 | TRBD1 | NA | 13 | TRBV6-6 | TGTGCCAGTCGGGCAGGGGGTCCTGACGAGCAGTACTTC | CASRAGGPDEQYF
TRBJ2-7 | TRBD2 | NA | 16 | TRBV11-2 | TGTGCCAGCAGCCGAATTGGGACTAGCGGATCCTACGAGCAGTACTTC | CASSRIGTSGSYEQYF
TRBJ2-3 | TRBD1 | NA | 15 | TRBV19 | TGTGCCAGTAGTACCCGGGACAGGTATCCAGATACGCAGTATTTT | CASSTRDRYPDTQYF
TRBJ2-7 | TRBD1 | NA | 16 | TRBV25-1 | TGTGCCAGCAGTGAATATGGGGTGGGACAGGCCTACGAGCAGTACTTC | CASSEYGVGQAYEQYF
TRBJ2-7 | TRBD2 | NA | 14 | TRBV2 | TGTGCCAGCAAGGGGACTAGCGGGAGTCACGAGCAGTACTTC | CASKGTSGSHEQYF
TRBJ2-7 | NA | NA | 17 | TRBV19 | TGTGCCAGTAGTATTTCGTCCCTAGGAGGGAGTTCCTACGAGCAGTACTTC | CASSISSLGGSSYEQYF
TRBJ1-1 | NA | NA | 14 | TRBV7-9 | TGTGCCAGCAGCCTAGGTGGGGCGGGAACTGAAGCTTTCTTT | CASSLGGAGTEAFF
TRBJ2-7 | NA | once | 15 | TRBV2 | TGTGCCAGCAGTACAGGGCACCCCCGCTCCTACGAGCAGTACTTC | CASSTGHPRSYEQYF
TRBJ2-2 | NA | NA | 14 | TRBV2 | TGTGCCAGCAGTGTAGATCGTTACACCGGGGAGCTGTTTTTT | CASSVDRYTGELFF
TRBJ1-2 | NA | once | 13 | TRBV3-1/TRBV3-2 | TGTGCCAGCAGCCAAGCCGGTGACTATGGCTACACCTTC | CASSQAGDYGYTF
TRBJ2-3 | TRBD1 | NA | 15 | TRBV7-2 | TGTGCCAGCAGCTTACAGGGGGCGAGCACAGATACGCAGTATTTT | CASSLQGASTDTQYF
TRBJ1-2 | TRBD1 | once | 15 | TRBV7-9 | TGTGCCAGCAGCTTAGCGGGACAGGGGGCGCAGGGCTACACCTTC | CASSLAGQGAQGYTF
TRBJ2-5 | NA | NA | 15 | TRBV7-2 | TGTGCCAGCAGGCGACAGAGGACGTCACAAGAGACCCAGTACTTC | CASRRQRTSQETQYF
TRBJ2-7 | NA | NA | 13 | TRBV18 | TGTGCCAGCTCACCAGGAGGGTTCTACGAGCAGTACTTC | CASSPGGFYEQYF
TRBJ2-5 | TRBD2 | NA | 15 | TRBV5-1 | TGCGCCAGCAGCTTTGGGGCGGGAGTTGAAGAGACCCAGTACTTC | CASSFGAGVEETQYF
TRBJ1-4 | TRBD1 | NA | 18 | TRBV5-5 | TGTGCCAGCAGCTTGGGACCAAGACAGGGGGCAACTAATGAAAAACTGTTTTTT | CASSLGPRQGATNEKLFF
TRBJ2-5 | TRBD2 | NA | 14 | TRBV28 | TGTGCCAGCCTAGTGCGGGAGGGCCGGAAGACCCAGTACTTC | CASLVREGRKTQYF
TRBJ2-2 | TRBD1 | few | 15 | TRBV6-2/TRBV6-3 | TGTGCCAGCAGTTTTCGACAGGGCAACACCGGGGAGCTGTTTTTT | CASSFRQGNTGELFF
TRBJ2-3 | NA | once | 12 | TRBV2 | TGTGCCAACCGGACTAGCACAGATACGCAGTATTTT | CANRTSTDTQYF
TRBJ2-7 | TRBD2 | NA | 17 | TRBV4-1 | TGCGCCAGCAGCCAAGGAGGCTCTAGCGGGAGTACCCACGAGCAGTACTTC | CASSQGGSSGSTHEQYF